These T cell receptor beta chains were read from a single sample in a study of OX40 agonist ivuxolimab in advanced cancers. Generated by immunoSEQ multiplex PCR, the TCRdb table keeps only in-frame clones and is missing some. Of about 64,000 clones listed, approximately 88% are singletons. Sequenced here: CD4+ or CD8+ T cells sorted from blood, sampled in a trial of the OX40 agonist ivuxolimab. Every receptor here comes from an adult with an advanced solid tumor such as melanoma, head and neck, liver or kidney cancer. CDR3s leave out the opening cysteine and the closing phenylalanine or tryptophan. Rows give clone size only sometimes, using once, few, many, or a class for an expanded clone.

v_call	j_call	clone_size	cdr3_aa
TRBV6-1	TRBJ1-5	NA	ASTPTGGLNQPQH
TRBV4-2	TRBJ2-1	once	ASSQDGAGGPNNEQF
TRBV19	TRBJ1-1	NA	ASSMARVANTEAF
TRBV19	TRBJ1-5	NA	ASSRGWNQPQH
TRBV2	TRBJ2-1	NA	ASSEREGHNEQF
TRBV5-1	TRBJ2-7	NA	ASSLGGLGDEQY
TRBV7-1	TRBJ1-1	NA	ASSPRTGTTEAF
TRBV7-3	TRBJ2-3	NA	ASSLTRGDTQY
TRBV6-5	TRBJ2-2	NA	ASSFLAANTGELF
TRBV19	TRBJ1-1	NA	ASSSPPGTGGNTEAF
TRBV18	TRBJ2-7	NA	ASSPEQGFEQY
TRBV19	TRBJ1-2	NA	ASSNTPDSPGGYT
TRBV15	TRBJ2-2	few	ATSRERFGELF
TRBV28	TRBJ1-1	NA	ASSLEGQGVPEAF
TRBV5-1	TRBJ2-7	few	ASSTSSYEQY
TRBV9	TRBJ2-7	NA	ASSVRGVAGEQY
TRBV28	TRBJ2-7	NA	ASRAEDSSSYEQY
TRBV5-1	TRBJ2-2	NA	ASRERGNTGELF
TRBV11-2	TRBJ2-3	NA	ASSLGTRSTDTQY
TRBV2	TRBJ1-3	NA	ATLRDSNSGNTIY
TRBV30	TRBJ2-5	NA	AWSGGETQY
TRBV2	TRBJ2-3	NA	ASRLEGTQY
TRBV28	TRBJ2-5	NA	ASSLTDVRTQY
TRBV7-9	TRBJ2-1	NA	ASSLAGGPYNEQF
TRBV2	TRBJ2-5	NA	ASTTKETQY